Shown below are 19 T cell receptor beta chains from a single sample sequenced in a study of T cells after yellow fever vaccination. In TCRdb, the 5' RACE reads were re-called with MiXCR into one record per CDR3 protein. Of 200,000 to 300,000 distinct CDR3 sequences in the sample, 6.5% to 8.5% are singletons; the top ten hold 0.85%. Source: CD4+ T cells sorted from PBMCs, taken 15 days after the yellow fever booster vaccination. These receptors were collected from a man aged 25 to 40 who received the YFV17D yellow fever vaccine.

The rearrangement links TRBV4-3 to TRBJ1-5, with D unclear. The germline V and J ends were trimmed by 1 base and 7 bases, with 14 bases remaining between them. CDR3 length: 15 residues. Germline CDR1 reads LGHNA; CDR2 reads YSLEER. CDR3 amino acids: CASSQVFGDKQPQHF. The CDR3 bases are TGCGCCAGCAGCCAAGTGTTCGGTGACAAACAGCCCCAGCATTTT.

This clonotype has just a few counts. The chain links TRBV12-3 or TRBV12-4 to TRBJ2-2, with 14 bases matching TRBD2. The CDR3 loop spans 19 amino acids. V shed 0 bases and J 4 bases; nucleotides not matched to a gene: 7. The chain's CDR3 is CASSLAWGLAGEATGELFF. CDR3 bases: TGTGCCAGCAGTTTAGCGTGGGGACTAGCGGGAGAGGCCACCGGGGAGCTGTTTTTT.

The V and J genes are TRBV2 and TRBJ2-5, with D possibly matching TRBD1 (7 bases). The length of the CDR3 is 13 residues. Per germline, CDR1 SNHLY and CDR2 FYNNEI. Trimming took off 7 bases at V and 5 bases at J, with 14 bases between the two ends. The CDR3 reads CASNPTGRETQYF. In DNA form, the CDR3 reads TGTGCCAGCAACCCGACAGGGAGGGAGACCCAGTACTTC.

V gene TRBV5-1 combines with J gene TRBJ2-7; no clear D. This CDR3 region has 16 residues. CDR1 is SGHRS and CDR2 is YFSETQ in the germline V gene. Trimming left V 0 bases short and J 3 bases short, with 16 bases between. CDR3: CASSLGSQIPYYEQYF. The DNA of the CDR3 is TGCGCCAGCAGCTTGGGCTCACAGATTCCGTACTACGAGCAGTACTTC. The full variable domain, in which reference TRBV5-1 and TRBJ2-7 provide the parts outside the CDR3, is KAGVTQTPRYLIKTRGQQVTLSCSPISGHRSVSWYQQTPGQGLQFLFEYFSETQRNKGNFPGRFSGRQFSNSRSEMNVSTLELGDSALYLCASSLGSQIPYYEQYFGPGTRLTVT.

This clonotype was counted a few times. This sequence joins TRBV28 and TRBJ2-5, with D possibly being TRBD1 or TRBD2 (5 bases each). Germline V gives CDR1 MDHEN, CDR2 SYDVKM. CDR3 length: 14 amino acids. The ends were cut back, 5 bases at V and 4 bases at J, with 14 bases in the middle. CDR3 loop: CASSGTPGRETQYF. Written as DNA, the CDR3 is TGTGCCAGCAGTGGGACGCCCGGGCGAGAGACCCAGTACTTC. The full variable domain, rest sourced from reference TRBV28 and TRBJ2-5, is DVKVTQSSRYLVKRTGEKVFLECVQDMDHENMFWYRQDPGLGLRLIYFSYDVKMKEKGDIPEGYSVSREKKERFSLILESASTNQTSMYLCASSGTPGRETQYFGPGTRLLVL.

This chain connects TRBV20-1 to TRBJ2-1; 10 bases are a match to TRBD2. CDR1 is DFQATT and CDR2 is SNEGSKA in the germline V gene (reference sequence). The CDR3 is 15 residues long. The V and J ends lost 3 bases and 8 bases, in that order; junction bases with no gene match: 10. The CDR3: CSARGPSGSLHEQFF. The CDR3 DNA reads TGCAGTGCTAGGGGCCCTAGCGGGAGTTTACATGAGCAGTTCTTC.

This chain joins TRBV11-2 and TRBJ2-1, with 10 bases lining up with TRBD2. Germline assignment: CDR1 SGHAT and CDR2 FQNNGV. The ends lost 6 bases at V and 3 bases at J; junction bases unmatched: 5. The CDR3 has 15 amino acids. The CDR3 protein is CASRVAGGNYNEQFF. For the CDR3, the DNA is TGTGCCAGCAGGGTAGCGGGAGGAAACTACAATGAGCAGTTCTTC. Based on the CDR3 plus reference TRBV11-2 and TRBJ2-1, the full variable domain is EAGVAQSPRYKIIEKRQSVAFWCNPISGHATLYWYQQILGQGPKLLIQFQNNGVVDDSQLPKDRFSAERLKGVDSTLKIQPAKLEDSAVYLCASRVAGGNYNEQFFGPGTRLTVL.

This clonotype was observed a handful of times. J is TRBJ2-7 and V is TRBV5-4; D remains unclear. The CDR3 runs 13 residues. The V end lost 0 bases, the J end lost 5 bases, and 9 bases lay between the germline ends. Germline V gives CDR1 SGHNT, CDR2 YYREEE (reference sequence). CDR3 in amino acids: CASSLVTGHEQYF. CDR3 sequence (DNA): TGTGCCAGCAGCTTGGTGACGGGCCACGAGCAGTACTTC.

This clonotype has a count of ten or more. The chain uses TRBV9 and TRBJ2-1; TRBD2 matches 8 bases. The CDR3 spans 16 residues. The V gene's germline CDR1 is SGDLS and CDR2 YYNGEE. With V trimmed by 0 bases and J by 4 bases, 6 bases remained unmatched. The CDR3 sequence is CASSVGASGQYNEQFF. The CDR3, as DNA: TGTGCCAGCAGCGTAGGAGCTAGCGGGCAATACAATGAGCAGTTCTTC.

This clonotype was detected ten times or more. The chain links TRBV20-1 to TRBJ2-1; the match to TRBD2 covers 9 bases. The V segment lost 5 bases and the J segment 3 bases; nucleotides outside the gene matches: 8. CDR3 length equals 15 residues. Germline values: CDR1 DFQATT, CDR2 SNEGSKA (reference sequence). As DNA, the CDR3 is TGCAGTGCTCGACCGGGACTAGCAAGCTACAATGAGCAGTTCTTC. As protein: CSARPGLASYNEQFF.

This clonotype has just a few counts. The chain recombines TRBV28 with TRBJ2-7; 12 bases align to TRBD2. In germline, CDR1 is MDHEN, CDR2 SYDVKM. The V gene end was trimmed by 7 bases and the J gene end by 5 bases; junction bases not matched to a gene: 9. The CDR3 runs 15 residues. CDR3 sequence reads: CASNSLAGGNNEQYF. The CDR3, as DNA: TGTGCCAGCAATTCTCTAGCGGGAGGGAATAACGAGCAGTACTTC. Filled out from reference TRBV28 and TRBJ2-7, the complete variable domain reads DVKVTQSSRYLVKRTGEKVFLECVQDMDHENMFWYRQDPGLGLRLIYFSYDVKMKEKGDIPEGYSVSREKKERFSLILESASTNQTSMYLCASNSLAGGNNEQYFGPGTRLTVT.

V is TRBV20-1 and J is TRBJ1-4, with D unclear. In germline, CDR1 is DFQATT, CDR2 SNEGSKA (reference sequence). The CDR3 has 15 residues. Trimming pared 0 bases from V and 8 bases from J, leaving 16 bases between. CDR3 nucleotides: TGCAGTGCTAGAGATCTGGGCCAGCCGAGGGAAAAACTGTTTTTT. Amino acids: CSARDLGQPREKLFF.

This clonotype has a count of ten or more. The chain carries TRBV20-1 and TRBJ2-3; TRBD2 agrees at 10 bases. CDR3 length: 15 residues. The ends lost 6 bases at V and 2 bases at J; junction bases unmatched: 8. CDR1 and CDR2 from the germline V gene are DFQATT and SNEGSKA (reference sequence). The DNA for the CDR3 is TGCAGTGCGACCGGGACTAGCGTCTTCACAGATACGCAGTATTTT. Protein sequence: CSATGTSVFTDTQYF.

The chain combines TRBV5-5 with TRBJ2-2; D might be TRBD2 (5 bases). This CDR3 spans 16 amino acids. V lost 0 bases to trimming and J lost 0 bases, with 9 bases between them. Germline V gene lookup returns CDR1 SGHKS and CDR2 YYEKEE (reference sequence). This chain's CDR3 is CASSLEAGSNTGELFF. The CDR3 coding sequence is TGTGCCAGCAGCTTGGAGGCGGGTTCGAACACCGGGGAGCTGTTTTTT.

At least ten counts were recorded for this clonotype. The chain has TRBV12-3 or TRBV12-4 and TRBJ1-1, with D hard to call. The CDR3 length is 11 residues. V was trimmed by 8 bases and J by 1 base, leaving 5 bases between them. The CDR3 loop reads CASQTNTEAFF. CDR3 nucleotide sequence: TGTGCCAGCCAGACGAACACTGAAGCTTTCTTT.

In this sample, this clonotype turned up a few times. The V gene is TRBV20-1, the J gene TRBJ2-1; TRBD2 agrees at 10 bases. The J segment lost 10 bases and the V segment lost 5 bases, leaving 8 bases of the junction unmatched. Germline V gives CDR1 DFQATT, CDR2 SNEGSKA (reference sequence). This CDR3 region has 13 residues. CDR3 protein: CSAGKTSGLEQFF. CDR3 nucleotides: TGCAGTGCTGGTAAGACTAGCGGGCTAGAGCAGTTCTTC.

The chain employs TRBV12-5 and TRBJ2-3; TRBD2 agrees at 8 bases. CDR3 length equals 15 residues. The V gene's germline CDR1 is LGHNT and CDR2 FRNRAP. The trim removed 7 bases at V and 0 bases at J, leaving 6 bases unmatched. This CDR3 is CASAVLAASTDTQYF. CDR3 sequence (DNA): TGTGCTAGTGCCGTACTAGCGGCTAGCACAGATACGCAGTATTTT.

This chain joins TRBV5-1 and TRBJ2-1; 10 nucleotides line up with TRBD1. The CDR3 is 14 amino acids. The V segment lost 3 bases and the J segment 8 bases; nucleotides outside the gene matches: 5. Germline-derived CDR1 and CDR2 are SGHRS and YFSETQ. The CDR3 bases are TGCGCCAGCAGCTCCTTGGGGACAGGGGATGAGCAGTTCTTC. It yields the protein CASSSLGTGDEQFF.

The table lists this clonotype with a few counts. The V and J genes are TRBV12-3 or TRBV12-4 and TRBJ2-7, with 7 bases lining up with TRBD1. J lost 3 bases, V lost 6 bases, and 14 bases had no gene match. This CDR3 region has 16 residues. CDR3 coding DNA: TGTGCCAGCAGATCTCAAACGACAGGGCAGATCTACGAGCAGTACTTC. Translation gives CASRSQTTGQIYEQYF.